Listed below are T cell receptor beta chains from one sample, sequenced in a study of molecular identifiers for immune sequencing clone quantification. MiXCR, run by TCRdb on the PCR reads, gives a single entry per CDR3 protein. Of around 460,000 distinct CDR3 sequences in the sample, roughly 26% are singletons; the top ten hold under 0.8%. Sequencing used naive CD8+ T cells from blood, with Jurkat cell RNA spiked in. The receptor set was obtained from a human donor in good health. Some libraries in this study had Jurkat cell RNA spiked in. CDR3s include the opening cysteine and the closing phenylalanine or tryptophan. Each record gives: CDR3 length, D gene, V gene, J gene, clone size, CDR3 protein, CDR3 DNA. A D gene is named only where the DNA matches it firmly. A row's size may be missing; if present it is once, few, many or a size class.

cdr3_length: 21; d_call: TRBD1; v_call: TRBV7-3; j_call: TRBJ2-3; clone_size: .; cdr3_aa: CASSATKQGLYLKGGTDAQYF; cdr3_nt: TGTGCCAGCAGCGCTACCAAACAGGGGCTATATCTAAAGGGTGGCACAGATGCGCAGTATTTT
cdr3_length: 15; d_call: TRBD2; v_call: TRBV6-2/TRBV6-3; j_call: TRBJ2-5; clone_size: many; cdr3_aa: CASSLGLAGQETQYF; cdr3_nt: TGTGCCAGCAGCCTAGGACTAGCGGGACAAGAGACCCAGTACTTC
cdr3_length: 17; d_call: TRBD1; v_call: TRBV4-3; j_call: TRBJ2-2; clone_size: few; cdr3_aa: CASSQGRQGVYTGELFF; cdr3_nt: TGCGCCAGCAGCCAAGGAAGACAGGGGGTATACACCGGGGAGCTGTTTTTT
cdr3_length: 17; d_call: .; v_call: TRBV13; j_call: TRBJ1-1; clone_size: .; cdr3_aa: CASSPGRKSRADTEAFF; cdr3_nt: TGTGCCAGCAGCCCCGGGCGAAAATCGCGGGCTGACACTGAAGCTTTCTTT
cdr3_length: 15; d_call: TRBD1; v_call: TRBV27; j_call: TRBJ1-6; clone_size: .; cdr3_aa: CASSTGQGAGLPLHF; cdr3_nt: TGTGCCAGCAGTACGGGACAGGGAGCGGGGTTGCCCCTCCACTTT
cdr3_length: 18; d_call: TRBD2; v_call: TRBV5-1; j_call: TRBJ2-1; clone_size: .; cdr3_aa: CASSFGGDASGGLDEQFF; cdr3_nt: TGCGCCAGCAGCTTTGGTGGCGACGCTAGCGGGGGATTGGATGAGCAGTTCTTC
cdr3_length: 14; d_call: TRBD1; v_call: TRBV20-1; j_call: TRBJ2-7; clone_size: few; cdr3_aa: CSAIRDRGSYEQYF; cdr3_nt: TGCAGTGCTATCCGGGACAGGGGATCCTACGAGCAGTACTTC
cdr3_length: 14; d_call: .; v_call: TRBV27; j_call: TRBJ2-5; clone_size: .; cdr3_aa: CASSPNRVAETQYF; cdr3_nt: TGTGCCAGCAGTCCCAACAGGGTGGCGGAGACCCAGTACTTC
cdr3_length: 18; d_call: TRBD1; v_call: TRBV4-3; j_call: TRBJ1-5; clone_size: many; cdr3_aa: CASSPGTGKGYSNQPQHF; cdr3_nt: TGCGCCAGCAGTCCCGGGACAGGGAAGGGTTATAGCAATCAGCCCCAGCATTTT
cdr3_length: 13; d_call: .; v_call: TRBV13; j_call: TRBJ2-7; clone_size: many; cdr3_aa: CASSLGAGGEQYF; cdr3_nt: TGTGCCAGCAGCTTAGGAGCCGGTGGCGAGCAGTACTTC
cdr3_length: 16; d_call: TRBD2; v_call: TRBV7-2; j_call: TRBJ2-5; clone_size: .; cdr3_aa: CASSRTSGDLRETQYF; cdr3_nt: TGTGCCAGCAGCCGGACTAGCGGGGACCTTCGGGAGACCCAGTACTTC
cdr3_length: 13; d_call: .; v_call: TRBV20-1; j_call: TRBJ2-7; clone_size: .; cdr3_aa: CSARVGFSYERYF; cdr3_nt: TGCAGTGCTAGAGTGGGATTCTCCTACGAGCGGTACTTC
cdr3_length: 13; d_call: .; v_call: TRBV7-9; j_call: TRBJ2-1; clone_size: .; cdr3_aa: CASSLVVDNEQFF; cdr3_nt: TGTGCCAGCAGCTTAGTTGTAGACAATGAGCAGTTCTTC
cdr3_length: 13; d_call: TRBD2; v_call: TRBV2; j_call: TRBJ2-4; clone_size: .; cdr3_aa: CASSGRLANIQYF; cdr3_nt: TGTGCCAGCAGTGGGCGACTAGCAAACATTCAGTACTTC
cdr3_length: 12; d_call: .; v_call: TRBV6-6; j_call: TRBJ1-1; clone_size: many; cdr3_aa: CASSYSNTEAFF; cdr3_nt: TGTGCCAGCAGTTACTCGAACACTGAAGCTTTCTTT
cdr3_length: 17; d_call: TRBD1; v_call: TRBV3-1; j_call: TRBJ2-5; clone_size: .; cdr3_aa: CASSQEGIQGYQETQYF; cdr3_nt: TGTGCCAGCAGCCAAGAGGGGATACAGGGGTACCAAGAGACCCAGTACTTC
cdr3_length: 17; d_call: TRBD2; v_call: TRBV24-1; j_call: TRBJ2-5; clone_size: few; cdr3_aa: CATSAIAGGPGQETQYF; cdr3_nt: TGTGCCACCAGTGCAATAGCGGGAGGCCCCGGTCAAGAGACCCAGTACTTC
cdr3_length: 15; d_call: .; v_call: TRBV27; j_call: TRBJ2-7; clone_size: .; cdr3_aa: CASSFLATQYYEQYF; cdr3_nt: TGTGCCAGCAGTTTTCTAGCGACGCAATACTACGAGCAGTACTTC
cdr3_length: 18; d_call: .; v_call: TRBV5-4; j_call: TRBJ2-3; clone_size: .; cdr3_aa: CASSLAGGGRGVEDTQYF; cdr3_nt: TGTGCCAGCAGCTTGGCCGGCGGTGGCAGGGGGGTGGAAGATACGCAGTATTTT
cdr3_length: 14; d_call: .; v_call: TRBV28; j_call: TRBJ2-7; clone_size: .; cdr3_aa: CASSFSPSGVEQYF; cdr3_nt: TGTGCCAGCAGTTTTAGTCCATCGGGTGTCGAGCAGTACTTC
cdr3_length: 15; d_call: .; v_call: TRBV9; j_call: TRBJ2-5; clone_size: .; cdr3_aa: CASSVWPGPQETQYF; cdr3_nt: TGTGCCAGCAGCGTATGGCCGGGCCCACAAGAGACCCAGTACTTC
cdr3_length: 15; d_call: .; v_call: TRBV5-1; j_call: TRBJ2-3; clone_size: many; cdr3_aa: CASSSRVSSTDTQYF; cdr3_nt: TGCGCCAGCAGCTCACGGGTTTCTAGCACAGATACGCAGTATTTT
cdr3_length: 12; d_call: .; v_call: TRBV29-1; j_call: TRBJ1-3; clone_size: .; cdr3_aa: CSVASGGDTIYF; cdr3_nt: TGCAGCGTTGCTTCCGGGGGAGACACCATATATTTC
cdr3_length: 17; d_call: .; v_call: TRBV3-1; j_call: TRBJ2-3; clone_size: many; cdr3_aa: CASSPALDGVSTDTQYF; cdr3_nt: TGTGCCAGCAGCCCCGCTCTTGACGGAGTTAGCACAGATACGCAGTATTTT
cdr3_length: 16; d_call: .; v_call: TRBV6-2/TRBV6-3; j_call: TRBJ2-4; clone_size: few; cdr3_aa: CASSHFGALAKNIQYF; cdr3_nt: TGTGCCAGCAGTCACTTCGGGGCCCTCGCCAAAAACATTCAGTACTTC
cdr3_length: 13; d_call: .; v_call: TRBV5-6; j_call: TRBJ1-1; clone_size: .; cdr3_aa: CVSSLGLNTEAFF; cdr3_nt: TGTGTCAGCAGCCTGGGGCTGAACACTGAAGCTTTCTTT
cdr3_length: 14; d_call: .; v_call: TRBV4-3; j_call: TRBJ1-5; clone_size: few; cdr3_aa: CASSQGQSNQPQHF; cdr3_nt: TGCGCCAGCAGCCAAGGCCAGTCGAATCAGCCCCAGCATTTT
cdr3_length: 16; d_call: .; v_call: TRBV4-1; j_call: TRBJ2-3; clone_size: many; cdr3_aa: CASSQESAFGTDTQYF; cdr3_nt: TGCGCCAGCAGCCAAGAATCAGCATTCGGCACAGATACGCAGTATTTT
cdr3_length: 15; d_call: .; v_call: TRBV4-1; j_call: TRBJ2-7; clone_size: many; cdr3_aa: CASSQDKLNSYEQYF; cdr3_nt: TGCGCCAGCAGCCAAGATAAGCTTAACTCCTACGAGCAGTACTTC
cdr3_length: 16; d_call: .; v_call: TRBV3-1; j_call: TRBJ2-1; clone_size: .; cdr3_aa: CASSHEAGYSYNEQFF; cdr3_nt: TGTGCCAGCAGCCACGAGGCAGGGTACTCCTACAATGAGCAGTTCTTC
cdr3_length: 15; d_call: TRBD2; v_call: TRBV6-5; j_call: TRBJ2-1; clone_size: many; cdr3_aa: CASSYPGLASDEQFF; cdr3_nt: TGTGCCAGCAGTTACCCGGGACTAGCATCAGACGAGCAGTTCTTC
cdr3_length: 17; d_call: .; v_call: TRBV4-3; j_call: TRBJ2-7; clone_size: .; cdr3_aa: CTSSQDRRFSGGGEQYF; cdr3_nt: TGCACCAGCAGCCAAGATCGGAGGTTCAGCGGCGGCGGCGAGCAGTACTTC
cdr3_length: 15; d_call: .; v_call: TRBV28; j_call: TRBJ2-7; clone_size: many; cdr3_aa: CASSLSPEGLYEQYF; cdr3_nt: TGTGCCAGCAGTTTATCCCCGGAAGGACTCTACGAGCAGTACTTC
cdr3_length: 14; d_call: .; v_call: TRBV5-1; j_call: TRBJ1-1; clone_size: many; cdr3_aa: CASSLDRANTEAFF; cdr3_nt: TGCGCCAGCAGCTTGGACAGGGCGAACACTGAAGCTTTCTTT
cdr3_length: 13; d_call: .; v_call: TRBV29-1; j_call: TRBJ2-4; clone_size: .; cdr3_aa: CSVVGWAKNIQYF; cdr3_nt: TGCAGCGTTGTTGGGTGGGCCAAAAACATTCAGTACTTC
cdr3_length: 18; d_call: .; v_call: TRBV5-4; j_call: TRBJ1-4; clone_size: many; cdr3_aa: CASSLRGGRKFLEEKLFF; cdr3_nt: TGTGCCAGCAGCTTAAGGGGTGGCAGGAAATTTTTGGAGGAAAAACTGTTTTTT
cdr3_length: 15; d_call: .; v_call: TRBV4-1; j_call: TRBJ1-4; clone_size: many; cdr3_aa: CASSQQDSVNEKLFF; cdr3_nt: TGCGCCAGCAGCCAGCAGGACAGCGTTAATGAAAAACTGTTTTTT
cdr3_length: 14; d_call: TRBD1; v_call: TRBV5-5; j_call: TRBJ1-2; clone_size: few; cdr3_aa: CASSLEGQSYGYTF; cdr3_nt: TGTGCCAGCAGCTTGGAGGGACAGAGCTATGGCTACACCTTC
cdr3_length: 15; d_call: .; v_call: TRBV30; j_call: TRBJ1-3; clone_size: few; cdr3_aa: CAWGDGSASGNTIYF; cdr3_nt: TGTGCCTGGGGTGACGGCTCAGCCTCTGGAAACACCATATATTTT
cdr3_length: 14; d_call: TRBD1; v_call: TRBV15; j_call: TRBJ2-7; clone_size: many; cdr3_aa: CATSSRDRLVEQYF; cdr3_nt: TGTGCCACCAGCAGCCGGGACAGGCTGGTCGAGCAGTACTTC
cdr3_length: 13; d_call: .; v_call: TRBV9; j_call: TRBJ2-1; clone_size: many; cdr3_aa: CASSVGSYNEQFF; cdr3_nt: TGTGCCAGCAGCGTAGGGAGTTACAATGAGCAGTTCTTC
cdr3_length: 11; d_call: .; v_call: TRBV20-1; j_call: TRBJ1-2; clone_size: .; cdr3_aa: CSARVGNSYTF; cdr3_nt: TGCAGTGCTAGAGTAGGGAATAGCTACACCTTC